Listed here are 7 T cell receptor beta chains from one sample, sequenced in a study of tumor and adjacent non-tumor tissue in lung cancer. The template was RNA from unsorted bulk tissue. Distant lung tissue was collected more than 3 cm away from the tumor edge. The library came from three nested PCR rounds adapted from ARM-PCR protocols. TCRdb itself ran the multiplex PCR reads through MiXCR, one entry per CDR3 protein. This sample carries tens of thousands of distinct CDR3 sequences, around 70% of them seen once, and the ten largest clones take roughly 25%. The source material was distant non-tumor lung tissue. All receptors derive from a woman between 45 and 65 years old with non-small cell lung cancer.

This clonotype is classed as medium-sized. The chain recombines TRBV10-2 with TRBJ2-1, with 7 positions matching TRBD1. The CDR3 has 13 residues. Germline V lookup: CDR1 WSHSY, CDR2 SAAADI. Trimming took 6 bases from V and 3 from J; bases not matched to a gene: 2. CDR3 nucleotide sequence: TGCGCCAGCAGACAGGGGAACTACAATGAGCAGTTCTTC. Translation gives CASRQGNYNEQFF.

Comment on this clonotype: Being one base from a much bigger clone, this may be a read error. This rearrangement joins TRBV20-1 to TRBJ2-1; 8 bases match TRBD1. The length of the CDR3 is 17 residues. CDR1 is DFQATT and CDR2 is SNEGSKA in the germline V gene (reference sequence). The CDR3 loop reads CSATGTGEASSYDEQFF. The CDR3, as DNA: TGCAGTGCGACCGGGACAGGAGAAGCCAGCTCCTACGATGAGCAGTTCTTC.

To note about this clonotype: A much more abundant neighbour one base away suggests this may be a read error. This chain's CDR3 is CTSSQDPYRASTEAFF. Here the CDR3 DNA reads TGCACCAGCAGCCAAGATCCATACAGGGCAAGCACTGAAGCTTTCTTT. V usage is TRBV4-1 and J usage is TRBJ1-1, with D perhaps matching TRBD1 (6 bases). The CDR3 length is 16 residues. CDR1 and CDR2 from the germline V gene are MGHRA and YSYEKL.

V is TRBV19 and J is TRBJ2-5; tentative D call: TRBD1 (6 bases). There are 13 residues in the CDR3. Germline V CDR1 and CDR2: LNHDA, SQIVND (reference sequence). V was cut by 5 bases and J by 0 bases, with 7 bases left in between. CDR3 in DNA: TGTGCCAGTAGTCAGGGGCACCAAGAGACCCAGTACTTC. Translating gives CASSQGHQETQYF. Looking up the rest from reference TRBV19 and TRBJ2-5 gives the full variable domain: DGGITQSPKYLFRKEGQNVTLSCEQNLNHDAMYWYRQDPGQGLRLIYYSQIVNDFQKGDIAEGYSVSREKKESFPLTVTSAQKNPTAFYLCASSQGHQETQYFGPGTRLLVL.

Concerning this clonotype itself: Germline and junction disagree at one end, which may indicate a read error. The chain links TRBV30 to TRBJ2-7, with a possible D match to TRBD2 (7 bases). This CDR3 has 15 residues. CDR1 GTSNPN and CDR2 SVGIG come from the germline V gene (reference sequence). CDR3 nucleotide sequence: TGTGACTGGAGCCACCCGGGGGGCAGCTCCTACGAGCAGTACTTC. It is translated as CDWSHPGGSSYEQYF.

Concerning this clonotype itself: This may arise from a read error, as a much more abundant clone is one base away. V gene TRBV20-1 combines with J gene TRBJ1-1; D not resolved. V was pared by 6 bases and J by 1 base, with 12 bases between. From germline, CDR1 is DFQATT and CDR2 SNEGSKA (reference sequence). This CDR3 comprises 13 residues. CDR3 residues: CSARTWRNTEAFF. In DNA form, the CDR3 reads TGCAGTGCGAGAACATGGAGGAACACTGAAGCTTTCTTT.

This clonotype has a count of ten or more. This rearrangement joins TRBV20-1 to TRBJ2-1, with 9 nucleotides matching TRBD1. Germline V gives CDR1 DFQATT, CDR2 SNEGSKA (reference sequence). The length of the CDR3 is 17 residues. J gave up 3 bases and V 5 bases, and 14 bases lay outside the gene matches. This CDR3 reads CSALDRGGGNDYNEQFF. Here the CDR3 DNA reads TGCAGTGCTCTGGACAGGGGTGGCGGAAACGACTACAATGAGCAGTTCTTC.